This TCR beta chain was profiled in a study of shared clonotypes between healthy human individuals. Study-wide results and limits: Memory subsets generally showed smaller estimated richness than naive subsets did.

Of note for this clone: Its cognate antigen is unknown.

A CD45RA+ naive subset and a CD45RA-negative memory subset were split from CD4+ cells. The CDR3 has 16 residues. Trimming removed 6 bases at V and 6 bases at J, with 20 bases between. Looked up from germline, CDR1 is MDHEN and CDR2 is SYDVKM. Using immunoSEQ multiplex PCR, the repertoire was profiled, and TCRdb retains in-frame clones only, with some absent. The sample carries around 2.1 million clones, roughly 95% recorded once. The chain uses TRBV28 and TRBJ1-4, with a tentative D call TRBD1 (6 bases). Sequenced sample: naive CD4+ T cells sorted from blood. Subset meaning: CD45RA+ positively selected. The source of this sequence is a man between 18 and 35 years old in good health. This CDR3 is CASSRGGPGVDEKLFF. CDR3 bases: TGTGCCAGCAGCCGGGGAGGTCCAGGGGTAGATGAAAAACTGTTTTTT.